This note documents a single T cell receptor (beta chain) sequence. J was trimmed by 2 bases and V by 3 bases; bases with no gene match: 3. Germline V gene lookup returns CDR1 MDHEN and CDR2 SYDVKM. This CDR3 has 15 residues. The assay was immunoSEQ multiplex PCR, and TCRdb's table has in-frame clones only and misses some. The sample lists approximately 15,000 clones, 85% to 90% occurring once. These data come from a study of OX40 agonist ivuxolimab in advanced cancers. Overall study: In this cohort, patients received ivuxolimab, an agonistic anti-OX40 (CD134) antibody.

The chain recombines TRBV28 with TRBJ2-2; 7 bases match TRBD1. Sequencing used CD4+ or CD8+ T cells sorted from blood, obtained in a trial of the OX40 agonist ivuxolimab. This clonotype was obtained from an adult with an advanced solid tumor such as melanoma, head and neck, liver or kidney cancer. CDR3 sequence: CASSFGTENTGELFF. CDR3 nucleotides: TGTGCCAGCAGTTTTGGGACAGAAAACACCGGGGAGCTGTTTTTT.